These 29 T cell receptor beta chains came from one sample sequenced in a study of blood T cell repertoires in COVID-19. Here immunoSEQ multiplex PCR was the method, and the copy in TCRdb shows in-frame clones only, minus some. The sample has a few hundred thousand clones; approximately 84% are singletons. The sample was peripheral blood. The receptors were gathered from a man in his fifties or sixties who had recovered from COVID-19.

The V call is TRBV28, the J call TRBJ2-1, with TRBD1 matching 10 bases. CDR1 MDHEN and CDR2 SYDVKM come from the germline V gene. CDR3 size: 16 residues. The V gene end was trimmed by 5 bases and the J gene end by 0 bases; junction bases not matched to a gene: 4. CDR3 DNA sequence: TGTGCCAGCAGTGAAGGGACAGGGGCCTCCTACAATGAGCAGTTCTTC. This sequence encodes CASSEGTGASYNEQFF.

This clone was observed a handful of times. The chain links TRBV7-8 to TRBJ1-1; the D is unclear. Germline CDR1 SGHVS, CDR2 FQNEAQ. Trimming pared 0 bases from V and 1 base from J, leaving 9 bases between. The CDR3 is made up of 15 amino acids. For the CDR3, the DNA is TGTGCCAGCAGCTTAGCCCCCGGAGAGAACACTGAAGCTTTCTTT. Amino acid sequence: CASSLAPGENTEAFF.

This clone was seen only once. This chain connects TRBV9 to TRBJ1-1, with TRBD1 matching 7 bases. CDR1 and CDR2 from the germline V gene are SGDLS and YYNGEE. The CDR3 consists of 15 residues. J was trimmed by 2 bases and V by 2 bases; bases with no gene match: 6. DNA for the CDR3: TGTGCCAGCAGCGTGGCAACAGGGGCTAACACTGAAGCTTTCTTT. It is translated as CASSVATGANTEAFF.

The CDR3 is CASSYGEFTDTQYF. CDR3 bases: TGTGCCAGCAGTTACGGGGAGTTCACAGATACGCAGTATTTT. The rearrangement joins TRBV6-2 or TRBV6-3 to TRBJ2-3; TRBD2 is a possible D gene (5 bases). This CDR3 spans 14 amino acids. CDR1 and CDR2 from the germline V gene are MNHEY and SVGEGT. The V gene lost 2 bases and the J gene lost 2 bases, with 8 bases spanning the gap.

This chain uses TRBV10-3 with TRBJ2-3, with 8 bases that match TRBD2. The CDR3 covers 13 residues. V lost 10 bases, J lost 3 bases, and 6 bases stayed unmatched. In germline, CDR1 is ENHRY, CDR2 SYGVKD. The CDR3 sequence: CATSIAGTDTQYF. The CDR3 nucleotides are TGTGCCACCTCAATAGCGGGGACAGATACGCAGTATTTT.

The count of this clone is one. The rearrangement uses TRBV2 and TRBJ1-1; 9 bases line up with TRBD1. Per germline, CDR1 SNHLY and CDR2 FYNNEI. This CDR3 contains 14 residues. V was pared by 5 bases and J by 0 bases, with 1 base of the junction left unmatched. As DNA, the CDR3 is TGTGCCAGCAGTCGACAGGGGGTGAACACTGAAGCTTTCTTT. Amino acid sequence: CASSRQGVNTEAFF.

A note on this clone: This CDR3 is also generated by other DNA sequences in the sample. The CDR3 protein is CASSLDRSNEQFF. CDR3 DNA sequence: TGTGCCAGCAGTTTGGACAGGAGCAATGAGCAGTTCTTC. The chain employs TRBV12-3 or TRBV12-4 and TRBJ2-1, with 7 bases aligning to TRBD1. The CDR3 totals 13 residues. V was clipped by 3 bases and J by 6 bases; unmatched bases: 2.

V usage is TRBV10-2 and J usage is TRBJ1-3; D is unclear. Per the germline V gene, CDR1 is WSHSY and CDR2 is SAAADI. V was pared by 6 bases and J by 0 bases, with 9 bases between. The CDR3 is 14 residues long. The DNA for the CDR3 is TGCGCCAGCAGATTTGGGCCCTCTGGAAACACCATATATTTT. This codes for CASRFGPSGNTIYF.

This CDR3 is CASSYSKGRTEAFF. The CDR3 DNA is TGTGCCAGCAGTTACTCGAAGGGGCGTACTGAAGCTTTCTTT. V usage is TRBV6-5 and J usage is TRBJ1-1; tentatively, D is TRBD1 (5 bases). The V gene lost 0 bases and the J gene lost 5 bases, with 10 bases spanning the gap. CDR1 is MNHEY, CDR2 SVGAGI, per germline. CDR3 length: 14 residues.

The CDR3 DNA is TGTGCCAGCGGGGAGGGGGACGGAGCCTACAATGAGCAGTTCTTC. It specifies CASGEGDGAYNEQFF. The chain joins TRBV6-5 to TRBJ2-1, with D possibly being TRBD2 (7 bases). The V and J ends lost 8 bases and 2 bases respectively, with 16 bases between them. The CDR3 is made up of 15 amino acids. Per the germline V gene, CDR1 is MNHEY and CDR2 is SVGAGI.

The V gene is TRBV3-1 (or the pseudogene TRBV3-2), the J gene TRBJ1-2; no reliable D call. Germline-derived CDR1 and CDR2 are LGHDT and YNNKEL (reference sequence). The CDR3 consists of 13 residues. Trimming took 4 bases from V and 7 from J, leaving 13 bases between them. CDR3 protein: CASSRVGVRGYTF. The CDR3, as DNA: TGTGCCAGCAGCCGGGTCGGGGTGCGTGGCTACACCTTC.

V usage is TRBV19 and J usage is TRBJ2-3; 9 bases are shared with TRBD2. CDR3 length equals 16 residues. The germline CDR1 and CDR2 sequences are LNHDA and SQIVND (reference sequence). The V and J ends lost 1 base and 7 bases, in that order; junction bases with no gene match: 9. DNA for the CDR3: TGTGCCAGTAGTATAGTTACAGCGGGAGGATCAAATACGCAGTATTTT. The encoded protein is CASSIVTAGGSNTQYF.

The CDR3 coding sequence is TGCGCCAGCATAAGAGGACAGGGGATTGGGGAGCAGTACTTC. Translated, it gives CASIRGQGIGEQYF. The gene calls are TRBV10-2 and TRBJ2-7; 9 bases map to TRBD1. Trimming at V came to 7 bases and at J to 7 bases, leaving 11 bases not matched to a gene. The CDR3 length is 14 residues. Germline V gene sequence: CDR1 WSHSY, CDR2 SAAADI.

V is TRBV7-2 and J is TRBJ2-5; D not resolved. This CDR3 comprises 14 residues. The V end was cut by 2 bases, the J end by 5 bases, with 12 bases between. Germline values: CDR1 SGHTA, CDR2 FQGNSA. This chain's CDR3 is CASSLSAARETQYF. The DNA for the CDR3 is TGTGCCAGCAGCTTATCCGCGGCTCGGGAGACCCAGTACTTC.

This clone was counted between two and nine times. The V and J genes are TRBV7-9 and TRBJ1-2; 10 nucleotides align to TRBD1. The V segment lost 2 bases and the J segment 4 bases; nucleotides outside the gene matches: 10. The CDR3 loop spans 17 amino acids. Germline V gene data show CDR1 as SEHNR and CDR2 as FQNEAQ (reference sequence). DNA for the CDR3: TGTGCCAGCAGCTTAACCTCTGACAGGGGGCGATCCTATGGCTACACCTTC. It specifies CASSLTSDRGRSYGYTF.

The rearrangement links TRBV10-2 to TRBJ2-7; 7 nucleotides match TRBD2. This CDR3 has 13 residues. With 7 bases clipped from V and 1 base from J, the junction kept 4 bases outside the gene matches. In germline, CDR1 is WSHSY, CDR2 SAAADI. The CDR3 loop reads CASTSGLSYEQYF. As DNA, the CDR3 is TGCGCCAGCACTAGCGGCTTATCCTACGAGCAGTACTTC.

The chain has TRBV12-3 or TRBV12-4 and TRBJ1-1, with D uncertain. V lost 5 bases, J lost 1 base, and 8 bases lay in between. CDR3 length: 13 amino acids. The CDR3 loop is CASSGTRNTEAFF. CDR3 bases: TGTGCCAGCAGTGGTACACGGAACACTGAAGCTTTCTTT.

CDR3 protein: CASSSGIGDTQYF. In DNA, the CDR3 is TGTGCCAGCAGCTCAGGGATTGGGGATACGCAGTATTTT. The V call is TRBV7-2, the J call TRBJ2-3, with TRBD1 as a possible D gene (5 bases). V dropped 4 bases and J dropped 6 bases, with 11 bases sitting between them. Germline V CDR1 and CDR2: SGHTA, FQGNSA. The CDR3 spans 13 residues.

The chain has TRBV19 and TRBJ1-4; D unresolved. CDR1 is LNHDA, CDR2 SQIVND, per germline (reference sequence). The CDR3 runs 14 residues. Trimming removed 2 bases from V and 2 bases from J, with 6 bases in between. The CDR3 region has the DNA TGTGCCAGTAGTATATTTGGCACTAATGAAAAACTGTTTTTT. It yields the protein CASSIFGTNEKLFF.

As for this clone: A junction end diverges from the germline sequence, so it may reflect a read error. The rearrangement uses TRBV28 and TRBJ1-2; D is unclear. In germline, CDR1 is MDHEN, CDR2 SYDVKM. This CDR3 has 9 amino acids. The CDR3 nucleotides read TGTGCCAGCGGGCCTTACCCCAGATTC. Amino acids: CASGPYPRF.

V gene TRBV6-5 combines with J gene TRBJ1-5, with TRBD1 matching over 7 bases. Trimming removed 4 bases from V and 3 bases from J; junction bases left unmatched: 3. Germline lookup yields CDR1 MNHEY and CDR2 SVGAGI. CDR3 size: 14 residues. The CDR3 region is CASSLGGHNQPQHF. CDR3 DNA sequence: TGTGCCAGCAGTTTAGGGGGCCACAATCAGCCCCAGCATTTT.

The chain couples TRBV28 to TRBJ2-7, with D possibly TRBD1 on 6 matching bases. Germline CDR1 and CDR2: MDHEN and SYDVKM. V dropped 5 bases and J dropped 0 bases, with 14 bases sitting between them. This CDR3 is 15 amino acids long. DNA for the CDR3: TGTGCCAGCAGTGTTGGTGGGGACAACTCCTACGAGCAGTACTTC. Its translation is CASSVGGDNSYEQYF.

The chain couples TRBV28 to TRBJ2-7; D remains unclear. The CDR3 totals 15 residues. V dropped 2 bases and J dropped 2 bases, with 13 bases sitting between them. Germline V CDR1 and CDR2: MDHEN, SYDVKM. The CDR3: CASSLGAYQTYEQYF. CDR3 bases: TGTGCCAGCAGTTTAGGAGCATACCAAACCTACGAGCAGTACTTC.

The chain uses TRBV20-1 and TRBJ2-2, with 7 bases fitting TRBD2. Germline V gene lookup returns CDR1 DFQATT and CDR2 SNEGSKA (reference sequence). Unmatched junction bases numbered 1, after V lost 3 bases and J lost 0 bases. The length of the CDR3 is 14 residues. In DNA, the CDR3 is TGCAGTGCTAGTGCGGGAGCGAACACCGGGGAGCTGTTTTTT. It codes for CSASAGANTGELFF.

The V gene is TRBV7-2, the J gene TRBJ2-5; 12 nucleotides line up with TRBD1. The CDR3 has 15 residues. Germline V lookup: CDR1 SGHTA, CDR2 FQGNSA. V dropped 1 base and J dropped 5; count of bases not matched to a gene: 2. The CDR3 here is CASSLGGTGGETQYF. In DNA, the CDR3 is TGTGCCAGCAGCTTAGGAGGGACAGGGGGCGAGACCCAGTACTTC.

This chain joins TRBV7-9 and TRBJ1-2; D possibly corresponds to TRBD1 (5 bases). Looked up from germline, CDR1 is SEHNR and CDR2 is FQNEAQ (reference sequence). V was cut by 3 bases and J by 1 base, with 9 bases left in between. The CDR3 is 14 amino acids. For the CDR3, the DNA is TGTGCCAGCAGCTTCGACAGAAATAACTATGGCTACACCTTC. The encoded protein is CASSFDRNNYGYTF.

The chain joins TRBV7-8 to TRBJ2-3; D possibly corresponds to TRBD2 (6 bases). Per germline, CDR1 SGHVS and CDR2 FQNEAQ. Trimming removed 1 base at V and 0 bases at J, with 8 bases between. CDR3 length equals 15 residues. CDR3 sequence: CASSLERASTDTQYF. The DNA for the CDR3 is TGTGCCAGCAGCTTAGAGCGGGCCAGCACAGATACGCAGTATTTT.

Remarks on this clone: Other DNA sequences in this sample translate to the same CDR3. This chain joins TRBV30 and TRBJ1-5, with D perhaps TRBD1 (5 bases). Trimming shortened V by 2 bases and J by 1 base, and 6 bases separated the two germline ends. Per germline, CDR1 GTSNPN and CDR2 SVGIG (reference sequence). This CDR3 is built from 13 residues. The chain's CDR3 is CAWSRGSNQPQHF. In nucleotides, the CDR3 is TGTGCCTGGAGTCGGGGGAGCAATCAGCCCCAGCATTTT.

This CDR3 is CASSLDQGGRNTIYF. CDR3 in DNA: TGTGCCAGCAGTTTAGATCAGGGCGGACGAAACACCATATATTTT. This chain joins TRBV28 and TRBJ1-3; TRBD1 is a possible D gene (5 bases). CDR3 length: 15 amino acids. V lost 2 bases and J lost 5, with 13 bases in between. The germline CDR1 and CDR2 sequences are MDHEN and SYDVKM.